This T cell receptor (beta chain) was observed in a study of cytomegalovirus exposure and HLA in healthy donors. The study ran its PCR with 60 Vbeta and 13 Jbeta primers. Sequencing was performed with immunoSEQ multiplex PCR; in TCRdb, only in-frame clones are kept and a portion is missing. The data show approximately 120,000 clones, approximately 71% seen once. CDR1 is MNHEY, CDR2 SVGAGI, per germline. V lost 4 bases and J 2 bases, leaving 8 bases between the germline ends. The CDR3 is 13 residues long. The V call is TRBV6-5, the J call TRBJ1-2; perhaps TRBD1 as D (6 bases). Sequencing was performed on PBMCs. The origin of this receptor is a man in his forties or fifties in good health and CMV-seronegative. CDR3 protein: CASSLQGNYGYTF. CDR3 coding DNA: TGTGCCAGCAGTTTACAGGGAAACTATGGCTACACCTTC.